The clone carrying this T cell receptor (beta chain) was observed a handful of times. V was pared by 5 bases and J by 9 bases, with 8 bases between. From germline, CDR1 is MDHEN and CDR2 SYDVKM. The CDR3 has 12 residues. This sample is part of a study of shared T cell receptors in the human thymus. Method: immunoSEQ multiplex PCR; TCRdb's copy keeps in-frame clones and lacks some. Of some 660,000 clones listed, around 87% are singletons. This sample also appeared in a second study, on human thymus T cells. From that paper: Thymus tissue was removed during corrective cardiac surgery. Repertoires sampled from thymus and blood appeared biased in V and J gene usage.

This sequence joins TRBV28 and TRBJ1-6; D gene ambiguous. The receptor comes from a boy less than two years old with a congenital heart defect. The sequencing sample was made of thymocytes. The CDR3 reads CASSRGGSPLHF. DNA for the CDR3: TGTGCCAGCAGTCGAGGAGGTTCACCCCTCCACTTT.